The source of this T cell receptor beta chain is a study of CD8 T cells in ankylosing spondylitis. Findings and caveats of the study: Seemingly characteristic of ankylosing spondylitis blood was a TCR beta motif consisting of fewer than 10 highly homologous variants.

Germline V gives CDR1 SGHDN, CDR2 FVKESK. V shed 2 bases and J 9 bases; nucleotides not matched to a gene: 10. The CDR3 contains 15 residues. About this clonotype: What it binds is not known.

Quantitative 5'-RACE with molecular barcodes produced the TCR beta libraries. Via MiXCR, TCRdb re-called the 5' RACE reads, giving one row per CDR3 protein. The sample contains 200,000 or so distinct CDR3 sequences, roughly 24% of which appear only once. The chain combines TRBV14 with TRBJ2-1; TRBD2 matches 7 bases. The origin of this receptor is a male donor with ankylosing spondylitis or in good health (not recorded which). The specimen sequenced was blood, either unsorted or a sorted T cell fraction (not recorded which). As DNA, the CDR3 is TGTGCCAGCAGCCAATTTCTTAGCGGGTCGAGTGAGCAGTTCTTC. Translating gives CASSQFLSGSSEQFF.